The 4 T cell receptor beta chains listed next were all sequenced from one sample in a study of tumor and adjacent non-tumor tissue in lung cancer. RNA was extracted from bulk tissue without any cell sorting. This non-tumor lung sample came from over 3 cm beyond the tumor edge. TCRbeta libraries were built with three rounds of nested PCR, modified from ARM-PCR. MiXCR, applied by TCRdb to the multiplex PCR reads, yields one record per CDR3 protein. The data contain some 66,000 distinct CDR3 sequences, about 61% of them seen just once; the ten biggest clones take up less than 40%. The sample comprised distant non-tumor lung tissue. All receptors come from a man between 65 and 79 years old with non-small cell lung cancer.

As to this clonotype: A read error may explain this, as a much larger clone is one base away. This chain links TRBV6-5 with TRBJ2-6; D might be TRBD1 (6 bases). The CDR3 is made up of 18 amino acids. CDR1 and CDR2 (germline): MNHEY, SVGAGI. CDR3 coding DNA: TGTTCCAGCAGTTCTTGGCCGACAGGCGACTCTGGGGCCAACGTCCTGACTTTC. Translation: CSSSSWPTGDSGANVLTF.

This clonotype has at least ten counts. The genes are TRBV6-5 and TRBJ2-7; no firm D call. Trimming left V 2 bases short and J 0 bases short, with 11 bases between. The CDR3 covers 15 residues. In germline, CDR1 is MNHEY, CDR2 SVGAGI. The CDR3 is CASSYIGLSSYEQYF. In DNA, the CDR3 is TGTGCCAGCAGTTACATCGGGTTAAGCTCCTACGAGCAGTACTTC.

As to this clonotype: With a much larger clone just one base away, this may be a read error. This CDR3 fails to terminate in the conserved phenylalanine or tryptophan, so it likely reflects a read error. The J gene is TRBJ2-1, the V gene TRBV4-1, with D unclear. Between the trimmed V and J ends, which lost 6 bases and 3 bases, there was a span of 9 bases. Germline V gene sequence: CDR1 MGHRA, CDR2 YSYEKL. The CDR3 is 13 amino acids. CDR3 DNA: TGCGCCAGCAGTCCAGCCTACTACAATGAGCAGTTCGTC. It yields the protein CASSPAYYNEQFV.

This chain connects TRBV11-2 to TRBJ2-1; perhaps TRBD2 as D (6 bases). Per the germline V gene, CDR1 is SGHAT and CDR2 is FQNNGV. The CDR3 spans 16 residues. The CDR3 loop reads CASGLVEDLTYNEQFF. In nucleotides, the CDR3 is TGTGCTAGCGGCTTAGTTGAGGATCTGACCTACAATGAGCAGTTCTTC.